Here is one T cell receptor beta chain with its context. The record originates from a study of shared clonotypes between healthy human individuals. The naive CD8 subset, CD45RO-negative cells positively selected for CCR7, excluded terminally differentiated effector memory CD45RA+ cells. The assay ran at deep level. Produced via immunoSEQ multiplex PCR; TCRdb's table is partial and in-frame only. The data contain about 2.1 million clones, roughly 93% of them singletons. V was cut by 6 bases and J by 8 bases, with 10 bases left in between. The germline V gene has CDR1 ENHRY and CDR2 SYGVKD. The CDR3 has 11 residues.

The material sequenced was naive CD8+ T cells from PBMCs. The V gene is TRBV10-3, the J gene TRBJ1-2, with a weak D call TRBD1 (5 bases). The clonotype comes from a man between 18 and 35 years old in good health. Some clones in this sample may be carry-over from other donors' samples. This chain's CDR3 is CAIRQDRGYTF. The CDR3 coding sequence is TGTGCCATCAGACAGGATCGGGGCTACACCTTC.